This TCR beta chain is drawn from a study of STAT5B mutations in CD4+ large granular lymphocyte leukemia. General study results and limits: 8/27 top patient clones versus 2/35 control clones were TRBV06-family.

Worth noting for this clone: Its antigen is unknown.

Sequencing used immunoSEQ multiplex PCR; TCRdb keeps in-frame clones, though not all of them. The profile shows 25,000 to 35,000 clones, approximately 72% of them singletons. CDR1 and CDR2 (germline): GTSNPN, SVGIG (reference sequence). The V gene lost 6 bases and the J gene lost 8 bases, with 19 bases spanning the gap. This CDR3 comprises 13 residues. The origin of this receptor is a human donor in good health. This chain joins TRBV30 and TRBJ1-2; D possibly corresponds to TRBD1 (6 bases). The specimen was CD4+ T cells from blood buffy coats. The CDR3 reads CACETAGAYGYTF. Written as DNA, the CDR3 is TGTGCCTGTGAGACCGCAGGGGCCTACGGCTACACCTTC.